Listed below are T cell receptor beta chains from one sample, sequenced in a study of CD8+ T cells in alopecia areata. Measured with immunoSEQ multiplex PCR; TCRdb has only the in-frame clones, and not every one. Among 120,000 or so clones listed, 58% were seen once. This sample comprised CD4+ T cells sorted from blood, obtained at week 0. The receptors were sampled from a human donor with alopecia areata. Each CDR3 is given with its conserved first and last residue. Fields, in order: clone size, V gene, CDR3 protein. A row's size may be missing; if present it is once, few, many or a size class.

NA,TRBV9,CASSISTGNPTDNSPLHF
NA,TRBV4-3,CASSQSGQVTNEQFF
few,TRBV28,CASRPGTANTEAFF
few,TRBV28,CASSLREAYEQYF
NA,TRBV5-8,CASSFSGRSGTDTQYF
NA,TRBV18,CASSPVPGPSGGGYTF
NA,TRBV9,CASSVVSGKNTEAFF
NA,TRBV5-1,CASQTGLGTEAFF
NA,TRBV20-1,CSAQHQETQYF
NA,TRBV9,CASSVAPAEETQYF
NA,TRBV27,CASSLSQYPLSLDGRQETQYF
NA,TRBV5-4,CASSRWTSEEQYF
NA,TRBV6-5,CASRIGTSGEQFF
few,TRBV20-1,CRGLAGDTQYF
NA,TRBV6-5,CASSYLGEGSDGYTF
NA,TRBV28,CASSSQYYEQYF
NA,TRBV29-1,CSTRQGANTEAFF
NA,TRBV5-5,CASSSPDGAQVTDTQYF
NA,TRBV5-1,CASSSSGARANVLTF
NA,TRBV7-9,CASSQTGNQPQHF
NA,TRBV5-6,CASSTPQGKGTEAFF
NA,TRBV30,CAWSAQGREQYF
once,TRBV9,CASSVGDGTSGTYEQYF
few,TRBV28,CASRPTGTGYEQYF
NA,TRBV6-6,CASTHWTANTGELFF
NA,TRBV6-5,CASSRWRDSPLHF
NA,TRBV5-1,CASSLYSSNTEAFF
NA,TRBV5-1,CASSLGIVREAFF
NA,TRBV6-5,CASSLDRAINIQYF
NA,TRBV2,CASSLGGGSGDTQYF
few,TRBV5-1,CASSLRSNTGELFF
NA,TRBV18,CASSLQGAVGQETQYF
NA,TRBV18,CASSPNQETQYF
NA,TRBV7-2,CASSLVSYTEAFF
NA,TRBV5-1,CASSLDWGKEAFF
once,TRBV7-8,CASSPDRNYGYTF
NA,TRBV29-1,CSGNLRAGTDTQYF
NA,TRBV28,CASSLYLDGRSSGANVLTF
NA,TRBV7-2,CASSLGGMETEAFF
few,TRBV7-3,CASSWGDGTDYGYTF
NA,TRBV18,CASSSENGQPQHF
few,TRBV5-4,CASTLMTGGIGGYTF
NA,TRBV9,CASSPRGGGSYNEQFF
few,TRBV30,CAWSVRGNQPQHF
NA,TRBV10-3,CAIMGQGETGELFF
once,TRBV5-6,CASSRDSQETQYF
few,TRBV6-5,CASRLGARTDTQYF
NA,TRBV27,CASSLSYLGGFYGYTF
NA,TRBV4-2,CASSQGGSAYEQYF
few,TRBV5-1,CASSLGSGGWTEAFF
NA,TRBV27,CASSLLTPLPSYEQYF
few,TRBV5-1,CASSYSSGSYNEQFF
NA,TRBV9,CASSLTSGRGGEQFF